Sequencing of this T cell receptor beta chain was carried out in a study of cytomegalovirus exposure and HLA in healthy donors. The study's findings and limits: V- and J-gene trimming in TCR beta was tied to a missense DCLRE1C variant by an analysis performed later.

Germline V gives CDR1 SGHVS, CDR2 FQNEAQ. CDR3 size: 16 residues. V shed 1 base, J shed 4 bases, and the junction held 5 bases outside the gene matches. With respect to this clone: Its antigen is unknown.

Primers for the PCR totalled 60 Vbeta and 13 Jbeta. This table comes from immunoSEQ multiplex PCR, and its TCRdb copy is limited to in-frame clones, with some not included. The data hold 200,000 to 250,000 clones, with around 86% observed a single time. The chain couples TRBV7-8 to TRBJ1-5; 9 nucleotides line up with TRBD1. The receptor comes from a woman in her 40s in good health and CMV-seronegative. The sequencing sample was made of PBMCs. The CDR3 spells CASSLVAGTGNQPQHF. The CDR3 DNA sequence: TGTGCCAGCAGCTTAGTAGCCGGGACAGGGAATCAGCCCCAGCATTTT.